This T cell receptor beta chain was recorded in a study of technical replicates of blood from a few donors. Sequencing was performed with immunoSEQ multiplex PCR; in TCRdb, only in-frame clones are kept and a portion is missing. The table includes about 54,000 clones, roughly 94% detected once. V was pared by 3 bases and J by 7 bases, with 10 bases between. CDR1 is LNHNV, CDR2 YYDKDF, per germline (reference sequence). The CDR3 extends over 13 amino acids. There are a few counts of this clone. The chain uses TRBV15 and TRBJ1-5, with D hard to call. The sample comprised T cells isolated from PBMCs. The receptor was derived from a human donor in good health. CDR3 loop: CATSSTRSQPQHF. The CDR3 coding sequence is TGTGCCACCAGCAGTACGAGATCCCAGCCCCAGCATTTT.